This T cell receptor beta chain derives from a study of spatial heterogeneity in lung cancer. Germline V gene lookup returns CDR1 WNHNN and CDR2 SYGVQD (reference sequence). The CDR3 length is 15 residues. Unmatched junction bases numbered 7, after V lost 3 bases and J lost 5 bases. Time point given: blood at routine non-recurrence follow-up after resection. Extraction of whole RNA from tumor, nontumor lung or frozen PBMC preceded unsorted sequencing. TCRdb redid the calling of the 5' RACE reads with MiXCR, one entry per CDR3 protein. The data show around 110,000 distinct CDR3 sequences, 10% to 15% seen once.

The material was PBMCs, obtained at follow-up. This receptor was obtained from a male donor with early-stage non-small cell lung cancer. The gene calls are TRBV10-1 and TRBJ2-3; 8 nucleotides line up with TRBD2. CDR3 DNA sequence: TGCGCCAGCAGTGATCCGGCGGGGGGTAAAGATACGCAGTATTTT. This codes for CASSDPAGGKDTQYF.